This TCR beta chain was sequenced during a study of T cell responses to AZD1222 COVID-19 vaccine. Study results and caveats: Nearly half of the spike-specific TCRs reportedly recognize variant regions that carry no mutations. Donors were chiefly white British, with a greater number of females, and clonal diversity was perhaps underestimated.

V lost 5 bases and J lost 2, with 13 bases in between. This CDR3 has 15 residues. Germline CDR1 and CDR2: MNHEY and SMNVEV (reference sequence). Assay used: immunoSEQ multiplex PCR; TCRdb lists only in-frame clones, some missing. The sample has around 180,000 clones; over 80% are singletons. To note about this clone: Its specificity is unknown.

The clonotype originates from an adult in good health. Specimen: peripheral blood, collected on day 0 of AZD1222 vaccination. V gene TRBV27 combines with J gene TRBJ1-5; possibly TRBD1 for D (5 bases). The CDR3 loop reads CASSPLPGGNQPQHF. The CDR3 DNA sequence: TGTGCCAGCAGTCCTCTTCCGGGGGGCAATCAGCCCCAGCATTTT.